The next 29 T cell receptor beta chains were all read from a single sample in a study of blood T cell repertoires in COVID-19. Libraries were prepared by immunoSEQ multiplex PCR; TCRdb keeps only in-frame clonotypes and omits some of them. The table shows some 200,000 clones, with around 89% occurring only once. The source material was PBMCs or T cells enriched from blood (not recorded which). The source of these receptors is a woman between 18 and 29 years old who had recovered from COVID-19.

The gene calls are TRBV18 and TRBJ2-5, with 7 bases fitting TRBD2. V trimming: 2 bases; J trimming: 2 bases; junction bases outside the gene matches: 8. The CDR3 has 16 residues. Looked up from germline, CDR1 is KGHSH and CDR2 is LQKENI. CDR3 residues: CASSPARGREQETQYF. The CDR3 DNA reads as TGTGCCAGCTCACCAGCCCGGGGGAGGGAACAAGAGACCCAGTACTTC.

The CDR3 DNA sequence: TGTGCCAGTAGTATTGGGACAGGGCTGAATGAAAAACTGTTTTTT. As protein: CASSIGTGLNEKLFF. J is TRBJ1-4 and V is TRBV19, with 9 bases aligning to TRBD1. V dropped 3 bases and J dropped 5; count of bases not matched to a gene: 4. This CDR3 has 15 residues. In germline, CDR1 is LNHDA, CDR2 SQIVND (reference sequence).

The chain carries TRBV4-2 and TRBJ2-2, with TRBD2 matching 7 bases. V lost 0 bases and J lost 3; bases outside the gene matches: 4. The germline V gene encodes CDR1 LGHNA and CDR2 YNFKEQ. The CDR3 totals 16 residues. CDR3 coding DNA: TGTGCCAGCAGCCAAGAGGGCGGGAGTGACACCGGGGAGCTGTTTTTT. This codes for CASSQEGGSDTGELFF.

For this clone: An end of the junction differs from the germline gene, which may be a read error. V is TRBV7-7 and J is TRBJ2-5; D may be TRBD1 (5 bases). Germline V CDR1 and CDR2: SSHAT, FNYEAQ (reference sequence). The CDR3 has 16 residues. The CDR3 spells CASSLGAKDPQETQYF. The CDR3, as DNA: TGTGCTAGCAGCTTAGGGGCTAAAGATCCCCAAGAGACCCAGTACTTC.

This clone has a handful of counts. J is TRBJ2-1 and V is TRBV14, with 8 bases fitting TRBD2. The CDR3 contains 16 residues. Unmatched junction bases numbered 12, after V lost 5 bases and J lost 6 bases. Germline CDR1 reads SGHDN; CDR2 reads FVKESK. The CDR3 is CASSSRGPSGPNEQFF. In DNA form, the CDR3 reads TGTGCCAGCAGCAGCCGGGGGCCTAGCGGGCCCAATGAGCAGTTCTTC.

The chain joins TRBV2 to TRBJ1-4; TRBD1 matches 8 bases. The CDR3 spans 15 residues. The germline V gene encodes CDR1 SNHLY and CDR2 FYNNEI. V shed 3 bases, J shed 10 bases, and the junction held 10 bases outside the gene matches. The CDR3 DNA sequence: TGTGCCAGCAGTGAGCGACAGGGGCGCGGGGGAAAACTGTTTTTT. Translating gives CASSERQGRGGKLFF.

J is TRBJ2-7 and V is TRBV10-2, with 8 bases fitting TRBD1. The length of the CDR3 is 13 residues. Germline values: CDR1 WSHSY, CDR2 SAAADI. The ends lost 5 bases at V and 5 bases at J; junction bases unmatched: 5. The CDR3, as DNA: TGCGCCAGCAGTCTGGACAGGGCCCACGAGCAGTACTTC. Amino acid sequence: CASSLDRAHEQYF.

The chain has TRBV28 and TRBJ1-1, with unresolved D. Germline CDR1 is MDHEN and CDR2 is SYDVKM. The CDR3 is 13 residues long. With 5 bases removed from V and 3 bases from J, the gap between germline ends came to 10 bases. The CDR3 sequence: CASSPPEYTEAFF. Written as DNA, the CDR3 is TGTGCCAGCAGTCCCCCAGAATACACTGAAGCTTTCTTT. Looking up the rest from reference TRBV28 and TRBJ1-1 gives the full variable domain: DVKVTQSSRYLVKRTGEKVFLECVQDMDHENMFWYRQDPGLGLRLIYFSYDVKMKEKGDIPEGYSVSREKKERFSLILESASTNQTSMYLCASSPPEYTEAFFGQGTRLTVV.

The chain joins TRBV11-1 to TRBJ2-1; 11 bases line up with TRBD1. From germline, CDR1 is SGHAT and CDR2 FQDESV (reference sequence). The V segment lost 5 bases and the J segment 4 bases; nucleotides outside the gene matches: 4. The CDR3 totals 15 residues. The CDR3 reads CASSPGQGAYNEQFF. The CDR3 region has the DNA TGTGCCAGCAGCCCCGGACAGGGGGCTTACAATGAGCAGTTCTTC.

This sequence joins TRBV27 and TRBJ1-4; 7 bases align to TRBD1. The CDR3 length is 14 residues. The germline V gene encodes CDR1 MNHEY and CDR2 SMNVEV (reference sequence). The trim removed 5 bases at V and 2 bases at J, leaving 2 bases unmatched. The CDR3 is CASSLRGTNEKLFF. CDR3 nucleotide sequence: TGTGCCAGCAGTCTCAGGGGGACTAATGAAAAACTGTTTTTT.

DNA for the CDR3: TGCGCCAGCAGCCAAGCCTGGACAGGTGAGGCCGGCGAGCAGTACTTC. Residues: CASSQAWTGEAGEQYF. The chain is built from TRBV4-1 and TRBJ2-7, with TRBD1 matching 7 bases. Germline V gives CDR1 MGHRA, CDR2 YSYEKL. This CDR3 has 16 residues. J was trimmed by 6 bases and V by 1 base; bases with no gene match: 12.

This clone was picked up one time. The chain uses TRBV28 and TRBJ2-7; D is uncertain. The CDR3 loop spans 17 amino acids. Germline V gene data show CDR1 as MDHEN and CDR2 as SYDVKM. Trimming removed 4 bases from V and 0 bases from J, with 19 bases in between. The CDR3 loop is CASSSVHGEEISYEQYF. The DNA of the CDR3 is TGTGCCAGCAGTTCCGTGCACGGAGAAGAGATCTCCTACGAGCAGTACTTC.

The chain couples TRBV28 to TRBJ1-5, with 10 bases matching TRBD1. The CDR3 runs 14 residues. CDR1 is MDHEN and CDR2 is SYDVKM in the germline V gene. With 8 bases clipped from V and 11 bases from J, the junction kept 12 bases outside the gene matches. CDR3 protein: CASVTGTGVLAQHF. CDR3 coding DNA: TGTGCCAGCGTGACCGGGACAGGGGTGTTGGCCCAGCATTTT.

The rearrangement joins TRBV4-2 to TRBJ1-5, with TRBD1 as a possible D gene (6 bases). This CDR3 spans 15 amino acids. CDR1 is LGHNA and CDR2 is YNFKEQ in the germline V gene. The ends were cut back, 1 base at V and 5 bases at J, with 12 bases in the middle. The CDR3 loop is CASSQVNRDDQPQHF. The DNA for the CDR3 is TGTGCCAGCAGCCAAGTTAACAGGGATGATCAGCCCCAGCATTTT.

This clone occurred once. The J gene is TRBJ2-7, the V gene TRBV28; 8 nucleotides line up with TRBD1. This CDR3 is built from 15 residues. V lost 3 bases, J lost 5 bases, and 9 bases stayed unmatched. Germline V lookup: CDR1 MDHEN, CDR2 SYDVKM. The CDR3 nucleotides are TGTGCCAGCAGTTTCAAGGGACAGGTGGTCGACGAGCAGTACTTC. Protein sequence: CASSFKGQVVDEQYF.

V and J are TRBV6-6 and TRBJ2-7; D not certain. CDR1 is MNHNY, CDR2 SVGAGI, per germline (reference sequence). The CDR3 is 11 amino acids. Trimming left V 2 bases short and J 4 bases short, with 3 bases between. The CDR3 DNA sequence: TGTGCCAGCAGTTACGCGTACGAGCAGTACTTC. The encoded protein is CASSYAYEQYF.

The rearrangement joins TRBV20-1 to TRBJ2-3, with no clear D. Trimming took 3 bases from V and 4 from J, leaving 23 bases between them. Germline V gene data show CDR1 as DFQATT and CDR2 as SNEGSKA (reference sequence). The CDR3 covers 17 residues. CDR3 sequence reads: CSASGERETAIADTQYF. In DNA form, the CDR3 reads TGCAGTGCTAGTGGCGAGCGAGAAACGGCGATAGCAGATACGCAGTATTTT.

This chain uses TRBV4-3 with TRBJ2-7; 9 bases are shared with TRBD2. This CDR3 is 16 amino acids long. Germline loops: CDR1 LGHNA, CDR2 YSLEER. V gave up 0 bases and J gave up 5 bases; unmatched junction bases: 8. CDR3 protein: CASSQEGGLAYHEQYF. The CDR3 region has the DNA TGCGCCAGCAGCCAAGAGGGTGGACTAGCGTACCACGAGCAGTACTTC.

This chain connects TRBV7-9 to TRBJ1-4; 11 positions agree with TRBD1. Germline loops: CDR1 SEHNR, CDR2 FQNEAQ (reference sequence). After removal of 5 bases from V and 12 bases from J, the junction contained 5 bases not matched to a gene. The CDR3 has 13 residues. CDR3 loop: CASSNRDRGELFF. The CDR3 coding sequence is TGTGCCAGCAGCAACCGGGACAGGGGGGAACTGTTTTTT.

V gene TRBV7-8 combines with J gene TRBJ2-3, with 7 nucleotides matching TRBD2. The germline gives CDR1 SGHVS, CDR2 FQNEAQ. The junction had 11 bases not matched to a gene; V was cut back by 5 bases and J by 0 bases. There are 17 residues in the CDR3. For the CDR3, the DNA is TGTGCCAGCAGCGTAGTAAAAGCGGGGTCTAGCACAGATACGCAGTATTTT. Translated: CASSVVKAGSSTDTQYF.

The chain has TRBV11-3 and TRBJ2-1, with TRBD2 as a possible D gene (5 bases). CDR1 and CDR2 (germline): SGHNT, YENEEA. Trimming stripped 5 bases from V and 8 bases from J, with 25 bases between. The CDR3 sequence is 17 residues long. The CDR3 reads CASSHEAGVEGPYEQFF. Written as DNA, the CDR3 is TGTGCCAGCAGCCACGAGGCCGGAGTTGAGGGCCCATATGAGCAGTTCTTC. Filled out from reference TRBV11-3 and TRBJ2-1, the complete variable domain reads EAGVVQSPRYKIIEKKQPVAFWCNPISGHNTLYWYLQNLGQGPELLIRYENEEAVDDSQLPKDRFSAERLKGVDSTLKIQPAELGDSAVYLCASSHEAGVEGPYEQFFGPGTRLTVL.

V gene TRBV5-4 combines with J gene TRBJ2-7, with 8 bases matching TRBD2. Germline values: CDR1 SGHNT, CDR2 YYREEE (reference sequence). V gave up 5 bases and J gave up 3 bases; unmatched junction bases: 7. This CDR3 is 14 amino acids long. This CDR3 is CASSNPGTSYEQYF. The CDR3 nucleotides are TGTGCCAGCAGTAACCCAGGGACTAGCTACGAGCAGTACTTC.

The sample holds a few counts of this clone. The chain carries TRBV7-8 and TRBJ1-6; 8 bases line up with TRBD1. Germline V gene sequence: CDR1 SGHVS, CDR2 FQNEAQ. This CDR3 is built from 15 residues. J was trimmed by 10 bases and V by 4 bases; bases with no gene match: 9. CDR3 residues: CASSSWTGKGSPLHF. CDR3 nucleotides: TGTGCCAGCAGCTCTTGGACAGGGAAGGGGTCACCCCTCCACTTT.

This chain uses TRBV18 with TRBJ1-1; TRBD1 matches at 9 bases. The CDR3 is 16 amino acids. V lost 3 bases, J lost 1 base, and 6 bases stayed unmatched. Germline V gene sequence: CDR1 KGHSH, CDR2 LQKENI. DNA for the CDR3: TGTGCCAGCTCACCGCTGGGACAGGGAAGGAACACTGAAGCTTTCTTT. It codes for CASSPLGQGRNTEAFF.

The V call is TRBV7-3, the J call TRBJ2-1, with 10 bases matching TRBD2. Germline values: CDR1 SGHTA, CDR2 FQGTGA. This CDR3 is built from 16 residues. Trimming took 2 bases from V and 5 from J; bases not matched to a gene: 6. CDR3: CASSLFGLAGDNEQFF. In DNA form, the CDR3 reads TGTGCCAGCAGCTTATTCGGGCTAGCGGGAGACAATGAGCAGTTCTTC.

The rearrangement links TRBV7-6 to TRBJ2-1; 12 bases are a match to TRBD2. This CDR3 is 17 amino acids long. V lost 0 bases to trimming and J lost 9 bases; unmatched junction nucleotides: 9. Germline CDR1 SGHVS, CDR2 FNYEAQ. CDR3 in amino acids: CASSLASSGRAWSEQFF. In DNA form, the CDR3 reads TGTGCCAGCAGCTTAGCGTCTAGCGGGAGGGCCTGGAGTGAGCAGTTCTTC.

The CDR3 DNA follows: TGCGCCAGCAGCCGGGATTCGAGCTCCTACGAGCAGTACTTC. Translating gives CASSRDSSSYEQYF. The rearrangement links TRBV5-1 to TRBJ2-7; perhaps TRBD2 as D (5 bases). CDR1 and CDR2 from the germline V gene are SGHRS and YFSETQ. CDR3 length equals 14 residues. Trimming stripped 4 bases from V and 0 bases from J, with 11 bases between.

The chain joins TRBV5-4 to TRBJ2-7; 9 nucleotides match TRBD1. In germline, CDR1 is SGHNT, CDR2 YYREEE (reference sequence). J was trimmed by 2 bases and V by 3 bases; bases with no gene match: 6. This CDR3 has 15 amino acids. Here the CDR3 reads CASSSSRDRAYEQYF. In DNA, the CDR3 is TGTGCCAGCAGCTCTTCCCGGGACAGGGCCTACGAGCAGTACTTC.

The chain is built from TRBV27 and TRBJ1-1, with a weak D call TRBD1 (6 bases). V lost 6 bases and J lost 3, with 17 bases in between. CDR3 length equals 15 residues. Germline V lookup: CDR1 MNHEY, CDR2 SMNVEV (reference sequence). The chain's CDR3 is CASSPRGALDTEAFF. Written as DNA, the CDR3 is TGTGCCAGCAGCCCCCGGGGGGCGCTCGACACTGAAGCTTTCTTT.